Listed below are T cell receptor beta chains from one sample, sequenced in a study of cytomegalovirus exposure and HLA in healthy donors. Repertoires were generated with immunoSEQ multiplex PCR, while TCRdb's copy carries only in-frame clones and drops some. The sample yields 130,000 or so clones, approximately 80% seen once. The source material was PBMCs. These receptor sequences come from a woman aged 55-75 years in good health and CMV-seronegative. Both conserved end residues are part of each CDR3. A D gene is named only where the DNA matches it firmly. Only some rows state a clone size, as once, few, many or a class for expanded clones.

J gene,D gene,clone size,V gene,CDR3 protein,CDR3 DNA
TRBJ2-3,-,-,TRBV5-1,CASSSGRARGADTQYF,TGCGCCAGCAGCTCCGGACGGGCAAGGGGTGCAGATACGCAGTATTTT
TRBJ1-3,-,-,TRBV7-6,CASSKGGHLGGNTIYF,TGTGCCAGCAGCAAAGGAGGCCATCTCGGGGGAAACACCATATATTTT
TRBJ2-5,-,-,TRBV7-9,CSSSLVGETQYF,TGTTCCAGCAGCTTAGTGGGCGAGACCCAGTACTTC
TRBJ2-5,-,-,TRBV19,CASSLSRAGTQYF,TGTGCCAGTAGTTTGTCCCGAGCCGGGACCCAGTACTTC
TRBJ2-5,-,-,TRBV30,CAWSVNRETQYF,TGTGCCTGGAGTGTAAATCGGGAGACCCAGTACTTC
TRBJ2-1,TRBD2,-,TRBV18,CASSPVLAGDNEQFF,TGTGCCAGCTCACCGGTTCTAGCGGGCGACAATGAGCAGTTCTTC
TRBJ2-2,-,-,TRBV12-2,CASRFGQAFSNANTGELFF,TGTGCAAGTCGCTTTGGACAAGCCTTTTCCAACGCGAACACCGGGGAGCTGTTTTTT
TRBJ2-3,-,-,TRBV9,CASSRGASTDTQYF,TGTGCCAGCAGCCGGGGGGCCAGCACAGATACGCAGTATTTT
TRBJ1-2,TRBD1,-,TRBV4-1,CASSPGQGYGYTF,TGCGCCAGCAGCCCGGGACAGGGTTATGGCTACACCTTC
TRBJ2-1,-,-,TRBV6-1,CASSLEVAGYNEQFF,TGTGCCAGCAGCCTAGAGGTGGCGGGCTACAATGAGCAGTTCTTC
TRBJ1-2,TRBD1,-,TRBV5-4,CASNRDRKLHGYTF,TGTGCCAGCAACCGGGACAGAAAATTACATGGCTACACCTTC
TRBJ2-5,TRBD2,-,TRBV10-1,CASSEAGGPLETQYF,TGCGCCAGCAGTGAAGCGGGAGGGCCCTTAGAGACCCAGTACTTC
TRBJ1-1,TRBD1,-,TRBV27,CASSATGTGRTEAFF,TGTGCCAGCAGTGCCACCGGGACAGGGAGGACTGAAGCTTTCTTT
TRBJ2-3,TRBD2,-,TRBV5-4,CASSLAGGGTDTQYF,TGTGCCAGCAGCTTGGCTGGGGGAGGGACAGATACGCAGTATTTT
TRBJ2-7,-,-,TRBV2,CASSEGSGYEQYF,TGTGCCAGCAGTGAAGGTAGTGGTTACGAGCAGTACTTC
TRBJ1-1,-,-,TRBV30,CAWGRQLAEAFF,TGTGCCTGGGGTAGACAGCTGGCTGAAGCTTTCTTT
TRBJ1-4,TRBD1,-,TRBV5-1,CASSLGQGAEKLFF,TGCGCCAGCAGCTTGGGACAGGGTGCTGAAAAACTGTTTTTT
TRBJ1-2,TRBD1,-,TRBV27,CASRQDRDRGYTF,TGTGCCAGCAGACAGGACAGGGATCGGGGCTACACCTTC
TRBJ2-5,-,once,TRBV29-1,CSVDRWETQYF,TGCAGCGTTGATCGGTGGGAGACCCAGTACTTC
TRBJ2-7,TRBD1,-,TRBV6-5,CASSYSNRGRYEQYF,TGTGCCAGCAGTTACTCGAACAGGGGTAGATACGAGCAGTACTTC
TRBJ2-3,-,-,TRBV7-9,CSSSHLAARTDTQYF,TGTTCCAGCAGCCATCTAGCAGCACGCACAGATACGCAGTATTTT
TRBJ1-1,TRBD1,-,TRBV30,CAWDRGPRF,TGTGCCTGGGACAGGGGGCCCCGGTTT
TRBJ2-2,-,-,TRBV6-6,CASSYGQPTAGELFF,TGTGCCAGCAGTTACGGGCAACCCACAGCCGGGGAGCTGTTTTTT
TRBJ1-1,-,-,TRBV4-1,CASSLEGVNTEAFF,TGCGCCAGCAGCCTCGAGGGGGTGAACACTGAAGCTTTCTTT
TRBJ1-1,TRBD1,-,TRBV27,CASSLSGTGVTNTEAFF,TGTGCCAGCAGTTTATCCGGGACAGGGGTGACGAACACTGAAGCTTTCTTT
TRBJ2-3,-,-,TRBV7-2,CASSLVQGPADTQYF,TGTGCCAGCAGCTTAGTTCAGGGCCCTGCAGATACGCAGTATTTT
TRBJ1-1,TRBD1,-,TRBV9,CASSVAGQGVNTEAFF,TGTGCCAGCAGCGTAGCGGGCCAGGGGGTGAACACTGAAGCTTTCTTT
TRBJ2-3,-,few,TRBV2,CALGRSGGSTDTQYF,TGTGCCTTGGGGCGCTCGGGGGGCTCCACAGATACGCAGTATTTT
TRBJ2-7,TRBD1,-,TRBV7-3,CASSFPGQGSYEQYF,TGTGCCAGCAGCTTTCCGGGACAGGGATCGTACGAGCAGTACTTC
TRBJ2-3,TRBD2,few,TRBV5-1,CASSLAGTSGIDTQYF,TGCGCCAGCAGCTTGGCCGGGACTAGCGGGATTGATACGCAGTATTTT
TRBJ2-5,-,few,TRBV28,CASGGPEGETQYF,TGTGCCAGCGGGGGCCCTGAGGGAGAGACCCAGTACTTC
TRBJ2-1,-,few,TRBV19,CASAAGAWQFF,TGTGCCAGTGCCGCGGGGGCGTGGCAGTTCTTC
TRBJ2-3,TRBD2,few,TRBV9,CASSTTSGRAWDTQYF,TGTGCCAGCAGCACGACTAGCGGGAGGGCGTGGGATACGCAGTATTTT
TRBJ2-7,-,-,TRBV4-2,CASSQAWGNEQYF,TGTGCCAGCAGCCAAGCATGGGGCAACGAGCAGTACTTC
TRBJ1-6,TRBD1,-,TRBV27,CASSPRQGSSATYNSPLHF,TGTGCCAGCAGTCCTAGACAGGGGAGTTCGGCCACCTATAATTCACCCCTCCACTTT
TRBJ2-5,-,-,TRBV28,CASSLAGLGAQYF,TGTGCCAGCAGTTTAGCGGGACTGGGGGCCCAGTACTTC
TRBJ2-3,-,-,TRBV4-1,CASAPPLARNTDTQYF,TGCGCCAGCGCACCTCCTCTAGCGAGGAACACAGATACGCAGTATTTT
TRBJ1-5,TRBD1,-,TRBV7-8,CASSLWGTGDQPQHF,TGTGCCAGCAGCCTGTGGGGGACAGGCGACCAGCCCCAGCATTTT
TRBJ1-5,-,-,TRBV30,CAWSLGYNQPQHF,TGTGCCTGGAGTCTCGGGTACAATCAGCCCCAGCATTTT
TRBJ2-1,-,once,TRBV10-1,CASSDPSGGTGRNNEQFF,TGCGCCAGCAGTGACCCGTCTGGCGGCACAGGGAGAAACAATGAGCAGTTCTTC
TRBJ1-3,-,-,TRBV27,CASSPVDRGNTIYF,TGTGCCAGCAGTCCCGTGGACAGAGGAAACACCATATATTTT
TRBJ1-2,-,-,TRBV9,CASSVGQPYRYTF,TGTGCCAGCAGCGTAGGACAACCCTATCGCTACACCTTC
TRBJ2-2,TRBD1,-,TRBV12-5,CASGLGQGNTGELFF,TGTGCTAGTGGTTTAGGACAGGGTAACACCGGGGAGCTGTTTTTT
TRBJ2-3,-,-,TRBV14,CASSLGATSTDTQYF,TGTGCCAGCAGTTTAGGGGCGACTAGCACAGATACGCAGTATTTT
TRBJ2-7,TRBD2,-,TRBV7-8,CASSSRGGGNEQYF,TGTGCCAGCAGCTCCCGGGGCGGGGGAAACGAGCAGTACTTC
TRBJ2-7,-,-,TRBV30,CAWSVAGEHEQYF,TGTGCCTGGAGTGTCGCAGGGGAGCACGAGCAGTACTTC
TRBJ2-5,-,-,TRBV30,CAWSGEVAQYF,TGTGCCTGGAGCGGGGAGGTTGCCCAGTACTTC
TRBJ2-2,-,few,TRBV5-6,CASSFLYTGELFF,TGTGCCAGCAGCTTCCTCTACACCGGGGAGCTGTTTTTT
TRBJ2-5,TRBD2,-,TRBV5-6,CASSRTSGRAWETQYF,TGTGCCAGCAGCCGGACTAGCGGGAGGGCCTGGGAGACCCAGTACTTC
TRBJ2-1,TRBD1,few,TRBV2,CASSSDRGRENEQFF,TGTGCCAGCAGCTCCGACAGGGGACGTGAGAATGAGCAGTTCTTC
TRBJ2-7,TRBD2,-,TRBV19,CASSIRASGAYEQYF,TGTGCCAGTAGTATACGGGCTAGCGGGGCCTACGAGCAGTACTTC
TRBJ2-7,TRBD1,-,TRBV28,CATKTGGEVYEQYF,TGTGCCACCAAGACAGGGGGCGAGGTCTACGAGCAGTACTTC
TRBJ1-5,TRBD1,few,TRBV27,CASSARQGYQPQHF,TGTGCCAGCAGTGCCCGACAGGGGTATCAGCCCCAGCATTTT
TRBJ2-7,-,-,TRBV28,CASSSRQVYEQYF,TGTGCCAGCAGTTCGCGACAGGTTTACGAGCAGTACTTC
TRBJ2-1,-,-,TRBV5-4,CASSRIGLDNEQFF,TGTGCCAGCAGCCGGATAGGCCTAGACAATGAGCAGTTCTTC
TRBJ2-7,TRBD1,-,TRBV7-2,CASSPRNTRDRGYEQYF,TGTGCCAGCAGCCCCCGAAACACCCGGGACAGGGGTTACGAGCAGTACTTC
TRBJ2-5,-,few,TRBV10-1,CASSDGALQETQYF,TGCGCCAGCAGCGACGGAGCGCTTCAAGAGACCCAGTACTTC
TRBJ2-7,TRBD1,-,TRBV19,CASSTRTGGGKRHEQYF,TGTGCCAGTAGTACAAGGACAGGGGGCGGAAAGAGGCACGAGCAGTACTTC
TRBJ2-1,-,-,TRBV11-2,CASSPQANNEQFF,TGTGCCAGCAGCCCACAGGCGAACAATGAGCAGTTCTTC